Below, one T cell receptor beta chain is given with its context. It lacks a known antigen. Base quality data are lacking; no much larger clone is found one base away. Libraries were built with PCR. The reads were generated on an Illumina HiSeq 4000. High-throughput sequencing was used to profile the TCR beta-chain CDR3 region of every patient. The original pipeline was this. A classifier to discriminate distant-metastatic papillary thyroid cancer patients was built from CDR3 differences across clinicopathological groups. Repertoire diversity was assessed with the Shannon index, and tumor-blood repertoire similarity with the Morisita-Horn index. TCRdb applied fastp at Q25 and MiXCR to the public reads, then kept only in-frame beta chains. The V and J calls here are based on TCRdb, not the publication. Here the sample has tens of thousands of clones; roughly 15% occur a single time. Approximately 23% of the sample rests with the top ten.

Via the germline V gene (reference sequence), CDR1 is DFQATT and CDR2 SNEGSKA. The CDR3 measures 11 amino acids from cysteine to phenylalanine. This entry keeps only the CDR3 DNA: 33 bases, framed from base 1. V and J lose 7 bases and 6 bases, and a span of 10 bases separates them. None of the patients had been given any treatment before thyroid surgery. Patient clinical samples collected from about 2011 to 2018 were retrospectively analysed using T-cell receptor beta sequencing. The sample originates from a study of metastatic and nonmetastatic thyroid tumors (dated by TCRdb to 2020 to 2022). About the full investigation: The researchers compared repertoires between peripheral blood samples and tumor or nodule tissue samples from patients with malignant or benign thyroid disease.

Study-wide findings and limitations: In both blood and tumor samples, TCR beta diversity was reported to be significantly higher in malignant tumors than in benign nodules.

The V and J genes are TRBV20-1 and TRBJ2-1; TRBD2 is perhaps the D gene, given 7 matching bases. Sequenced: blood. The sequence was obtained from a female donor with papillary thyroid cancer or a benign thyroid nodule (not recorded which). Some clones in this sample may be carry-over from other donors' samples. In nucleotides, the sequence is TGCAGTGGGGCGGGGGCCAATGAGCAGTTCTTC. This translates into CSGAGANEQFF.